The clone carrying this T cell receptor (beta chain) showed up just a few times. Its antigen is unidentified. The data were obtained in a study of blood T cells in healthy people across ages. Study details: Researchers report that template switching captured about one barcoded beta molecule per two T cells. General study results and limits: Long-lived and aged donors differed, with more naive CD4+ cells and higher diversity in the long-lived. Older age coincided with a roughly linear decline in TCR beta diversity per million T cells.

A second PCR, run for roughly 7 to 12 cycles, used a sample-barcoded 5' primer plus a J-beta primer mix. TCRdb redid the calling of the 5' RACE reads with MiXCR, one entry per CDR3 protein. The sample records about 680,000 distinct CDR3 sequences, approximately 49% being singletons. The CDR3 extends over 16 amino acids. V was trimmed by 0 bases and J by 1 base, leaving 11 bases between them. Germline V gene sequence: CDR1 LGHNA, CDR2 YNFKEQ. The receptor was derived from a woman in her sixties or seventies in good health. Sequencing was done on a sample of blood. J is TRBJ2-3 and V is TRBV4-2; D is possibly TRBD2 (6 bases). CDR3 in DNA: TGTGCCAGCAGCCAAGATGGGAGACTAGGCACAGATACGCAGTATTTT. It is translated as CASSQDGRLGTDTQYF.